This T cell receptor (beta chain) was sequenced in a study of CD8+ T cells in alopecia areata. Overall study context: Twice daily, treated patients received 5 to 10 mg of oral tofacitinib.

Specified treatment: oral pan-JAK inhibitor, 5-10 mg twice daily. V lost 10 bases to trimming and J lost 3 bases, with 8 bases between them. From germline, CDR1 is ENHRY and CDR2 SYGVKD. The CDR3 length is 11 residues. In regard to this clone: Its specificity is not known.

Study observations and caveats: Among the top 100, expanded CD8+ clones, as well as scalp clonality, were significantly decreased by tofacitinib.

RNA, once extracted, was reverse transcribed into cDNA for use as the sequencing template. Sequencing was performed with immunoSEQ multiplex PCR; in TCRdb, only in-frame clones are kept and a portion is missing. The data show about 260,000 clones, roughly 63% seen once. The receptor was isolated from a human donor with alopecia areata. The J gene is TRBJ2-3, the V gene TRBV10-3, with D maybe TRBD2 (5 bases). Sequenced here: CD4+ T cells sorted from blood, sampled around week 54, from a patient treated with tofacitinib. CDR3 bases: TGTGCCAGCCGGGGAACAGATACGCAGTATTTT. This sequence encodes CASRGTDTQYF.